Presented here are 2 T cell receptor beta chains from one specimen sequenced in a study of beta chain features in type 1 diabetes. Expressed TCRB transcripts were sequenced because the isolated RNA had all been reverse transcribed beforehand. Generated by immunoSEQ multiplex PCR, the TCRdb table keeps only in-frame clones and is missing some. The table shows around 240,000 clones, with about 71% occurring only once. The sample was naive CD4+ T cells from blood. The receptors shown here come from a man younger than 40 in good health.

The chain employs TRBV28 and TRBJ2-5; D not certain. Germline V gene sequence: CDR1 MDHEN, CDR2 SYDVKM. CDR3 length: 15 amino acids. The germline V and J ends were trimmed by 6 bases and 5 bases, with 19 bases remaining between them. The CDR3 DNA reads as TGTGCCAGCAGCTTCGAAAGTAGGCCGCGGGAGACCCAGTACTTC. Its protein product is CASSFESRPRETQYF. Supplemented by reference TRBV28 and TRBJ2-5, the full variable domain reads DVKVTQSSRYLVKRTGEKVFLECVQDMDHENMFWYRQDPGLGLRLIYFSYDVKMKEKGDIPEGYSVSREKKERFSLILESASTNQTSMYLCASSFESRPRETQYFGPGTRLLVL.

The chain carries TRBV7-2 and TRBJ2-1; a weak D match, TRBD2 (6 bases). The CDR3 loop spans 15 amino acids. Germline loops: CDR1 SGHTA, CDR2 FQGNSA. The ends were cut back, 5 bases at V and 4 bases at J, with 15 bases in the middle. The CDR3 coding sequence is TGTGCCAGCAGCCCCGCCACTAGCCGATACAATGAGCAGTTCTTC. Its translation is CASSPATSRYNEQFF. Full variable domain (rest looked up from reference TRBV7-2 and TRBJ2-1): GAGVSQSPSNKVTEKGKDVELRCDPISGHTALYWYRQSLGQGLEFLIYFQGNSAPDKSGLPSDRFSAERTGGSVSTLTIQRTQQEDSAVYLCASSPATSRYNEQFFGPGTRLTVL.